Listed here are 18 T cell receptor beta chains from one sample, sequenced in a study of blood T cell repertoires in COVID-19. Data came from immunoSEQ multiplex PCR; TCRdb stores just in-frame clones and leaves some out. The sample contains some 250,000 clones, over 80% of which appear only once. Input material: PBMCs or T cells enriched from blood (not recorded which). Receptors were obtained from a human donor in a cohort exposed to, infected with or recovered from COVID-19 (not recorded which). The donor label of this sample is uncertain.

V usage is TRBV19 and J usage is TRBJ1-5; 8 bases fit TRBD1. Germline V CDR1 and CDR2: LNHDA, SQIVND (reference sequence). Trimming at V came to 2 bases and at J to 4 bases, leaving 4 bases not matched to a gene. The CDR3 has 15 amino acids. The CDR3 coding sequence is TGTGCCAGTAGTATAAGGGACAGGATGAATCAGCCCCAGCATTTT. It translates to CASSIRDRMNQPQHF.

The V gene is TRBV19, the J gene TRBJ1-1; D possibly corresponds to TRBD1 (6 bases). V was cut by 3 bases and J by 6 bases, with 17 bases left in between. Germline CDR1 reads LNHDA; CDR2 reads SQIVND (reference sequence). CDR3 length: 15 residues. In DNA, the CDR3 is TGTGCCAGTAGTATCCTCGCAGGGGTTAGGGCTGAAGCTTTCTTT. It codes for CASSILAGVRAEAFF.

This clone was counted a single time. The CDR3 loop reads CASRAGSHTEAFF. The CDR3 nucleotides are TGTGCCAGTAGGGCGGGATCTCACACTGAAGCTTTCTTT. The chain has TRBV19 and TRBJ1-1; the D is unclear. V was shortened by 6 bases and J by 3 bases, with 11 bases between the two germline ends. In germline, CDR1 is LNHDA, CDR2 SQIVND (reference sequence). CDR3 size: 13 residues.

The V and J genes are TRBV19 and TRBJ1-2; 7 positions agree with TRBD1. The junction had 7 bases not matched to a gene; V was cut back by 5 bases and J by 4 bases. The CDR3 extends over 14 amino acids. Germline CDR1 reads LNHDA; CDR2 reads SQIVND (reference sequence). This chain's CDR3 is CASSPGQPLYGYTF. The CDR3 DNA reads TGTGCCAGTAGTCCGGGACAGCCCCTCTATGGCTACACCTTC.

This clone was seen a few times. This rearrangement joins TRBV4-1 to TRBJ2-3, with a possible D match to TRBD2 (5 bases). The CDR3 is made up of 14 amino acids. Germline-derived CDR1 and CDR2 are MGHRA and YSYEKL. V lost 6 bases and J lost 2, with 12 bases in between. CDR3 DNA sequence: TGCGCCAGCAGAGAGGACTGGTACACAGATACGCAGTATTTT. Its translation: CASREDWYTDTQYF.

The V and J genes are TRBV2 and TRBJ1-3; a possible D gene is TRBD1 (5 bases). Trimming shortened V by 8 bases and J by 2 bases, and 16 bases separated the two germline ends. The CDR3 has 15 residues. CDR1 and CDR2 from the germline V gene are SNHLY and FYNNEI. The CDR3 protein is CASQRDVSAGNTIYF. CDR3 coding DNA: TGTGCCAGCCAGCGGGACGTGTCGGCTGGAAACACCATATATTTT.

The chain recombines TRBV20-1 with TRBJ1-2, with a weak D call TRBD1 (6 bases). This CDR3 region has 14 residues. Germline CDR1 reads DFQATT; CDR2 reads SNEGSKA (reference sequence). Trimming took 3 bases from V and 5 from J, leaving 16 bases between them. The CDR3 protein is CSASRDKPPYGYTF. CDR3 nucleotide sequence: TGCAGTGCTAGTAGGGACAAACCACCATATGGCTACACCTTC.

The V gene is TRBV6-5, the J gene TRBJ1-2; 8 nucleotides align to TRBD1. In germline, CDR1 is MNHEY, CDR2 SVGAGI. With V trimmed by 8 bases and J by 3 bases, 5 bases remained unmatched. CDR3 size: 13 residues. CDR3 nucleotides: TGTGCCAGCTTCACAGGGGGAGACTATGGCTACACCTTC. Translated, it gives CASFTGGDYGYTF.

This rearrangement joins TRBV29-1 to TRBJ1-6; 7 bases agree with TRBD1. CDR1 is SQVTM and CDR2 is ANQGSEA in the germline V gene. This CDR3 is built from 12 residues. Trimming cost V 4 bases and J 7 bases; bases outside gene matches: 1. The CDR3 sequence is CSVGTGNSPLHF. In DNA, the CDR3 is TGCAGCGTTGGGACAGGCAATTCACCCCTCCACTTT.

V gene TRBV11-2 combines with J gene TRBJ2-3; 8 bases map to TRBD2. V dropped 5 bases and J dropped 11; count of bases not matched to a gene: 12. Germline CDR1 and CDR2: SGHAT and FQNNGV. The CDR3 covers 14 residues. Here the CDR3 reads CASSPLRGGIGQYF. The CDR3 nucleotides read TGTGCCAGCAGCCCTCTCCGGGGGGGCATCGGGCAGTATTTT.

The chain has TRBV7-9 and TRBJ2-7; a possible D gene is TRBD2 (7 bases). This CDR3 spans 16 amino acids. V was shortened by 4 bases and J by 1 base, with 17 bases between the two germline ends. Germline V gene sequence: CDR1 SEHNR, CDR2 FQNEAQ (reference sequence). The CDR3 DNA sequence: TGTGCCAGCAGCTCTGGGGAGGGGGGTATTTCCTACGAGCAGTACTTC. Its translation is CASSSGEGGISYEQYF.

The chain couples TRBV9 to TRBJ2-5, with D maybe TRBD1 (6 bases). V lost 0 bases and J lost 2, with 11 bases in between. Germline V CDR1 and CDR2: SGDLS, YYNGEE. The CDR3 consists of 15 residues. The CDR3 sequence: CASSVAGGSQETQYF. The CDR3 nucleotides read TGTGCCAGCAGCGTAGCTGGGGGCAGTCAAGAGACCCAGTACTTC.

This chain joins TRBV19 and TRBJ2-7; 9 bases fit TRBD1. The germline V gene has CDR1 LNHDA and CDR2 SQIVND (reference sequence). J was trimmed by 5 bases and V by 7 bases; bases with no gene match: 9. This CDR3 contains 14 residues. In DNA, the CDR3 is TGTGCCAGTACCCCCGGGACAGGGAAAGACGAGCAGTACTTC. It codes for CASTPGTGKDEQYF.

This clone was found once. The rearrangement links TRBV6-5 to TRBJ2-1, with D possibly TRBD2 on 5 matching bases. V was trimmed by 0 bases and J by 7 bases, leaving 7 bases between them. The CDR3 covers 13 residues. Germline CDR1 MNHEY, CDR2 SVGAGI. As DNA, the CDR3 is TGTGCCAGCAGTTACTCGAGGAGGAATGAGCAGTTCTTC. Protein sequence: CASSYSRRNEQFF.

J is TRBJ2-3 and V is TRBV4-2; D uncertain. CDR3 length: 15 amino acids. V lost 4 bases and J lost 2, with 13 bases in between. Germline CDR1 is LGHNA and CDR2 is YNFKEQ. The CDR3 sequence is CASSRRLQLTDTQYF. CDR3 bases: TGTGCCAGCAGCCGTCGACTGCAACTCACAGATACGCAGTATTTT.

The chain links TRBV27 to TRBJ1-3; D is uncertain. Trimming took off 9 bases at V and 8 bases at J, with 11 bases between the two ends. In germline, CDR1 is MNHEY, CDR2 SMNVEV (reference sequence). The CDR3 has 11 residues. The CDR3 nucleotides are TGTGCCAGTAGAGCCGGGGACACCATATATTTT. It codes for CASRAGDTIYF.

The chain has TRBV30 and TRBJ2-2; D may be TRBD2 (5 bases). This CDR3 contains 17 residues. In germline, CDR1 is GTSNPN, CDR2 SVGIG (reference sequence). V shed 3 bases and J shed 6 bases, with 23 bases lying between them. The CDR3 nucleotides are TGTGCCTGGAGGAAGCGTTGGTTTGCTAGCAGGCCCGGGGAGCTGTTTTTT. This codes for CAWRKRWFASRPGELFF. The full variable domain, with the rest looked up from reference TRBV30 and TRBJ2-2, is SQTIHQWPATLVQPVGSPLSLECTVEGTSNPNLYWYRQAAGRGLQLLFYSVGIGQISSEVPQNLSASRPQDRQFILSSKKLLLSDSGFYLCAWRKRWFASRPGELFFGEGSRLTVL.

The chain recombines TRBV27 with TRBJ1-2; D ambiguous. Trimming shortened V by 3 bases and J by 5 bases, and 13 bases separated the two germline ends. Looked up from germline, CDR1 is MNHEY and CDR2 is SMNVEV (reference sequence). The CDR3 sequence is 14 residues long. CDR3 nucleotide sequence: TGTGCCAGCAGTTTGACCGGTCGGGATTATGGCTACACCTTC. Encoded protein: CASSLTGRDYGYTF.